This TCR beta chain was identified in a study of T cell responses to AZD1222 COVID-19 vaccine. CDR1 is LNHDA and CDR2 is SQIVND in the germline V gene (reference sequence). The CDR3 runs 14 residues. The V gene lost 8 bases and the J gene lost 1 base, with 14 bases spanning the gap. Assay used: immunoSEQ multiplex PCR; TCRdb lists only in-frame clones, some missing. The sample holds about 140,000 clones, roughly 90% seen once. The TCR sequence derives from an adult in good health. The chain carries TRBV19 and TRBJ1-2; tentatively, D is TRBD1 (5 bases). Here the sequenced sample was peripheral blood, taken on day 0 of AZD1222 vaccination. The CDR3 sequence is CASQIRERNYGYTF. The CDR3 DNA reads TGTGCCAGTCAAATCAGGGAACGTAACTATGGCTACACCTTC.